This passage covers 7 T cell receptor beta chains from one sample sequenced in a study of monozygotic twins with inflammatory bowel disease. TCRdb reworked the 5' RACE reads into one entry per CDR3 protein, no DNA. The listing records a few hundred thousand distinct CDR3 sequences. Sequenced material: blood. All receptors come from a human donor with ulcerative colitis or Crohn's disease, or a healthy co-twin of an affected twin (not recorded which).

The CDR3 loop is CASALLAGDYNEQFF. The V gene is TRBV12-3 or TRBV12-4, the J gene TRBJ2-1; without DNA, the TCRdb call of TRBD2 cannot be checked. This CDR3 comprises 15 residues.

The chain employs TRBV5-6 and TRBJ2-5; the TCRdb call, TRBD2, lacks DNA for checking. In germline, CDR1 is SGHDT, CDR2 YYEEEE. The CDR3 length is 13 residues. The CDR3 is CASSFKQRETQYF.

The chain couples TRBV12-3 or TRBV12-4 to TRBJ2-1. This CDR3 region has 17 residues. The CDR3 region is CASSLGRSHISYNEQFF.

The chain recombines TRBV20-1 with TRBJ1-2; TCRdb gives TRBD1 as the D gene, but with no DNA this cannot be confirmed. Germline V gene lookup returns CDR1 DFQATT and CDR2 SNEGSKA (reference sequence). The CDR3 is 15 residues long. The CDR3 protein is CSAPRQGATNYGYTF.

This chain links TRBV6-2 or TRBV6-3 with TRBJ2-2. The germline gives CDR1 MNHEY, CDR2 SVGEGT. The CDR3 totals 15 residues. CDR3 residues: CASSSWASNTGELFF.

V and J are TRBV7-2 and TRBJ1-5. The CDR3 has 16 amino acids. The germline CDR1 and CDR2 sequences are SGHTA and FQGNSA. CDR3 protein: CASSLARGGSNQPQHF.

V gene TRBV6-1 combines with J gene TRBJ2-3; the TCRdb call, TRBD1, lacks DNA for checking. The CDR3 spans 17 residues. Germline V gives CDR1 MNHNS, CDR2 SASEGT. The CDR3 is CASGVLRGPTSTDTQYF.